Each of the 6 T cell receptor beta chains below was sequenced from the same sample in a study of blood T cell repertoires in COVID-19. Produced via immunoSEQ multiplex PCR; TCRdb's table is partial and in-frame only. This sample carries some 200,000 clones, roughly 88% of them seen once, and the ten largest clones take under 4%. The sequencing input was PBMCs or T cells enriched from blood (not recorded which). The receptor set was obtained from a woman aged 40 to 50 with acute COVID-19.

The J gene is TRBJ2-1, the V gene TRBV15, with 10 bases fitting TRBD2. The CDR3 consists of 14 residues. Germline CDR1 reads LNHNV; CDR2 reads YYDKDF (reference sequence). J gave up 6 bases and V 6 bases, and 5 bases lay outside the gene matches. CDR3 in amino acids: CATRGSGGVNEQFF. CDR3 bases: TGTGCCACCAGGGGCAGCGGGGGGGTCAATGAGCAGTTCTTC.

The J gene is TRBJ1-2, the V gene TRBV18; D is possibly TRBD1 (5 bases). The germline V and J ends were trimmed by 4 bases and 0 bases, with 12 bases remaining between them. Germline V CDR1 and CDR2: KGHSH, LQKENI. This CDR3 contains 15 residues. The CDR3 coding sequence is TGTGCCAGCTCACTAAAGCAGGGCCCTAACTATGGCTACACCTTC. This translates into CASSLKQGPNYGYTF.

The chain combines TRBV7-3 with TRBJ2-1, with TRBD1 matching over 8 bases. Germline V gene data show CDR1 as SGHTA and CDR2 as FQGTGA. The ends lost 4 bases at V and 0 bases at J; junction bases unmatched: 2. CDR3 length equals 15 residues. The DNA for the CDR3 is TGTGCCAGCAGCTCCGGACAGGGCTCCTACAATGAGCAGTTCTTC. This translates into CASSSGQGSYNEQFF.

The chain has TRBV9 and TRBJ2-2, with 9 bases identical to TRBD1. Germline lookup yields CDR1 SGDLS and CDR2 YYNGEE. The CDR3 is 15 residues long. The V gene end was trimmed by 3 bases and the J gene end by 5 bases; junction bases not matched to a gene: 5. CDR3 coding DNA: TGTGCCAGCAGCGGCGGACAGGGGCAAACCGGGGAGCTGTTTTTT. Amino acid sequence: CASSGGQGQTGELFF. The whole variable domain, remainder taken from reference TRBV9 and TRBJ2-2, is DSGVTQTPKHLITATGQRVTLRCSPRSGDLSVYWYQQSLDQGLQFLIQYYNGEERAKGNILERFSAQQFPDLHSELNLSSLELGDSALYFCASSGGQGQTGELFFGEGSRLTVL.

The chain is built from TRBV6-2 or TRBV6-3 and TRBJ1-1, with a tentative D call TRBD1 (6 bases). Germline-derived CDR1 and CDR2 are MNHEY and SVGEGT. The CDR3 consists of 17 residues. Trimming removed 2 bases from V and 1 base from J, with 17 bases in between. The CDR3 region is CASSYPLWVGANTEAFF. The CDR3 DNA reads TGTGCCAGCAGTTACCCCTTATGGGTGGGGGCGAACACTGAAGCTTTCTTT.

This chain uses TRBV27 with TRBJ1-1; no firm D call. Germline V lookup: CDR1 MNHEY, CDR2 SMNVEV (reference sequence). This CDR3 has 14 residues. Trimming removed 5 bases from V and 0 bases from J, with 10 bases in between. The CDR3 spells CASSRTGMNTEAFF. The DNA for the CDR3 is TGTGCCAGCAGTCGGACGGGGATGAACACTGAAGCTTTCTTT.